This record concerns one T cell receptor beta chain sequence. Its recognized antigen is unknown. No base quality information exists; no much larger clone differs at one position. The sample comes from a study of Ad26.COV2.S vaccination and SARS-CoV-2 variants (dated by TCRdb to about 2021). Background for the entire study: The specificity and breadth of SARS-CoV-2-reactive T cell receptors after Ad26.COV2.S vaccination were assessed by TCRbeta repertoire sequencing. The TCR-sequenced set comprised approximately 32 samples: approximately 19 Ad26.COV2.S vaccine recipients, 5 placebo recipients and 8 SARS-CoV-2 convalescent individuals.

The immunoSEQ Assay was the method used to sequence TCRbeta CDR3 regions. After extraction, genomic DNA underwent amplification by bias-controlled multiplex PCR, followed by high-throughput sequencing. For the original study's pipeline: To quantify the absolute abundance of every unique TCRbeta CDR3 region, sequences were collapsed and filtered. T cell fraction was estimated by normalizing TCRbeta template counts to usable DNA, with usable DNA measured through amplification of reference genes found in all nucleated cells. Repertoire TCRs were annotated as SARS-CoV-2-specific when V gene, CDR3 amino acid sequence and J gene were exactly matched to a known reactive TCR set. The reference SARS-CoV-2 TCR set was obtained from MIRA and was filtered for enrichment in COVID-19-positive ImmuneCODE repertoires, whereby public or cross-reactive TCRs were removed. Using the MIRA antigens, annotated TCRs were further analysed by specific ORF or by position within an ORF. Depth was the summed frequency of annotated unique rearrangements, while breadth was defined as annotated unique rearrangements over total unique productive rearrangements. Two-sided Wilcoxon rank-sum tests were applied when comparing TCR breadth between groups. The immuneACCESS repertoire file appears here via TCRdb, limited to in-frame rearrangements. These files lack a portion of the clones; in checked studies, under half of the deficit traces to unresolved V genes, and the cause of the others is not known. V, J and clone size were drawn from that table, and D and trimming were deduced from the DNA. This sample holds about 350,000 clones; 90% to 95% were observed only once. The ten largest clones capture 3% to 5% of the sample.

The germline V gene yields SGHDT for CDR1 and YYEEEE for CDR2. The germline ends are 20 bases apart after V is trimmed by 3 bases and J by 8 bases. The CDR3 contains 15 residues, cysteine and phenylalanine counted. The sequence is cut down to CDR3 DNA, 45 bases in frame from base 1. This sample's time point label indicates: individuals recovered from natural SARS-CoV-2 infection. The investigation overall reported the following: Vaccine and placebo recipients had similar non-spike TCR breadth, a finding consistent with the vaccine containing only spike. According to the authors, total T cell responses may have been underestimated by the TCR breadth and depth analyses. Higher spike-specific TCR breadth was observed in Ad26.COV2.S recipients than in placebo recipients (P = 0.0014). Substantial breadth of spike-specific CD8+ and CD4+ T cell responses was reported after vaccination.

The sequence links TRBV5-6 to TRBJ1-2; D gene: possibly TRBD1, on 5 matching bases. This receptor was obtained from a human donor who had recovered from COVID-19. The material sequenced was peripheral blood, taken after recovery from COVID-19. The DNA reads TGTGCCAGCAGCTCCTGGGGGGGGATGCCTTTGGGCTACACCTTC. It codes for CASSSWGGMPLGYTF.